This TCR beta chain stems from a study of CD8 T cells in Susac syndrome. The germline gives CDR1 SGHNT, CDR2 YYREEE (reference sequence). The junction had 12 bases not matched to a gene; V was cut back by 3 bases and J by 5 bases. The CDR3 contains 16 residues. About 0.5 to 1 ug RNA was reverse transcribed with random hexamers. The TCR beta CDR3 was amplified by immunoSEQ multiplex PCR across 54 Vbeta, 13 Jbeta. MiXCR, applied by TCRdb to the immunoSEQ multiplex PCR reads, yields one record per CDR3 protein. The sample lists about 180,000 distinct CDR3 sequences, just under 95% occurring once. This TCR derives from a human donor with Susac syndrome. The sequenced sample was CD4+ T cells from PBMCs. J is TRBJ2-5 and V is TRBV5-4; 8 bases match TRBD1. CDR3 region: CASSSSRQGAWETQYF. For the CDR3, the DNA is TGTGCCAGCAGCTCCTCTCGGCAGGGGGCTTGGGAGACCCAGTACTTC.